What follows describes a single TCR beta chain. CDR3 length: 13 amino acids. CDR1 is LNHDA and CDR2 is SQIVND in the germline V gene (reference sequence). The ends were cut back, 5 bases at V and 6 bases at J, with 13 bases in the middle. The data are from a study of cytomegalovirus exposure and HLA in healthy donors. The primer mix had 60 Vbeta and 13 Jbeta primers. TCRdb's copy holds only in-frame clones and misses some; the assay was immunoSEQ multiplex PCR. In the table there are 170,000 or so clones, around four fifths of which are singletons. This sequence was found in a woman in her sixties or seventies in good health and CMV-seropositive. The J gene is TRBJ1-2, the V gene TRBV19; possibly TRBD1 for D (5 bases). The material sequenced was PBMCs. The CDR3, as DNA: TGTGCCAGTAGTGAACGGAGGGGCCATGGCTACACCTTC. Translation gives CASSERRGHGYTF.